This entry is about one T cell receptor beta chain. As yet, its antigen is unknown. The source of the sample is a study of T cell responses to AZD1222 COVID-19 vaccine. Generated by immunoSEQ multiplex PCR, the TCRdb table keeps only in-frame clones and is missing some. Seen here are some 200,000 clones, approximately 91% observed once, and the top ten hold nearly 1%. The CDR3 extends over 15 amino acids. The trim removed 6 bases at V and 3 bases at J, leaving 7 bases unmatched. Per the germline V gene, CDR1 is MDHEN and CDR2 is SYDVKM. Findings of the study overall: Close to half of spike-specific TCRs reportedly recognize unmutated variant regions. Repertoire collection took place solely once the T cell response had peaked. Among the donors, most were white British and more were female, and clonal diversity was possibly underestimated.

The receptor comes from an adult in good health. The source was peripheral blood, collected on day 0 of AZD1222 vaccination. The V and J genes are TRBV28 and TRBJ2-7, with 11 bases identical to TRBD2. The DNA for the CDR3 is TGTGCCAGCAGCCGGACTAGCGGGCGCCTCTACGAGCAGTACTTC. It encodes CASSRTSGRLYEQYF.